This T cell receptor beta chain originates from a study of identical twins (dated by TCRdb to the mid-2010s). The study in broad terms: To test whether fetal clonotypes persist, this study deep-sequenced TCR alpha and beta repertoires from monozygotic twins, from unrelated adults of various ages, and from cord blood. Replicate twin experiments were performed at different times using different library preparation protocols to rule out contamination. What the authors observed across the whole study: Compared with coincidental sharing between unrelated individuals, an excess of low generation-probability sequences was observed among out-of-frame TCR alpha sequences shared between twins. A weaker excess of twin sharing was found in beta out-of-frame sequences because the signal-to-noise ratio was lowered by fewer shared sequences. Fewer insertions were carried by abundant cord blood beta clonotypes, a similar but weaker trend appeared in young adult naive repertoires, and no such trend appeared in memory repertoires. Because the same donors could not be followed over many years, the conclusions relied on cross-sectional statistical analysis. In monozygotic twins, out-of-frame TCR alpha sharing was systematically underestimated by recombination models, although the models agreed with sharing between unrelated individuals. Invariant T cells such as MAIT and iNKT could partly confound zero-insertion analyses, although diverse VJ usage argued against such confounding for most clonotypes.

V is cut back by 11 bases and J by 4 bases, with 5 bases in the junction unmatched. The CDR3, from cysteine to phenylalanine, totals 12 residues. Only CDR3 DNA is held: 36 bases, read in frame from base 1. Based on the germline V gene, the CDR1 and CDR2 sequences are ENHRY and SYGVKD. Library construction relied on 5' RACE. This sample was sequenced with an Illumina HiSeq 2000. Template switching added a universal primer binding site, and the final cDNA carried a unique molecular identifier that allowed TCR cDNA molecules to be counted accurately. Specific primers in the conserved constant-segment region were used to synthesize first-strand cDNA for the TCR alpha and beta chains. To control for contamination, each cDNA library was double barcoded with a SMART-Mk sample barcode plus Illumina barcodes. TruSeq adapter sequences and Illumina sample barcodes were added in two successive PCR steps. Sequencing of the TCR alpha and beta cDNA libraries was done on the Illumina HiSeq platform using custom primers. Per the original workflow: MiGEC was used to process raw reads and extract unique molecular identifiers, and MiXCR was used to find CDR3 positions. For each individual, recombination models were inferred using an EM algorithm with the repgenHMM and IGoR tools. The analysis of shared clonotypes was done with the tcR package in R, with sharing normalized by the product of cloneset sizes. To study raw recombination free of thymic and clonal selection effects, out-of-frame nonproductive sequences were analyzed. TCRdb passed the public sequencing reads through fastp at Q25 and MiXCR, retaining productive beta sequences. Records with the same CDR3 protein are collapsed into one entry carrying the most frequent genes and DNA. TCRdb, not the authors, supplied the V and J calls. For this sample the table gives around 530,000 distinct CDR3 sequences, of which roughly 15% were detected only once. In total, the top ten clones hold around 0.48% of the sample.

Every donor in the study was a healthy Caucasian. Three pairs of female monozygotic twins, all aged about 18 to 30 years, made up the twin cohort. Positive isolation kits from Invitrogen were used to isolate CD4+ and CD8+ T cell populations. This clonotype was seen a few times. Which antigen it targets is not known. Base quality data are lacking; no much larger clone is found one base away. These same data were also listed under a study on yellow fever vaccine responses in identical twins. Looking at the second paper: The T cell response to vaccination in identical twins was reported by the authors to appear partly convergent and partly personalized. In identical twins, the study followed T cell clones that responded to the vaccine with precision.

The chain uses TRBV10-3 and TRBJ2-1, with TRBD2 identical over 7 junction bases. Material for sequencing was CD4+ T cells sorted from blood. The receptor was derived from a woman under 30 in good health. The DNA sequence is given as TGTGCCGGTGGGACTACTTACAATGAGCAGTTCTTC. Its protein product is CAGGTTYNEQFF.